Below, 21 T cell receptor beta chains from the same sample are listed, as sequenced in a study of Graves' ophthalmopathy and Graves' hyperthyroidism. Amplified material comprised TCR beta CDR3 regions derived from RNA transcripts. Following a first-round RT-PCR that used HTBI primers, a second-round multiplex PCR was carried out. One entry per CDR3 protein, called by TCRdb with MiXCR from the multiplex PCR reads. The top ten hold more than 5.5% of the sample, which has about 620,000 distinct CDR3 sequences, about 20% seen once. Input material: peripheral blood. The origin of the receptors is a woman aged 18-29 years with stable Graves' hyperthyroidism. Some clones in this sample may be carry-over from other donors' samples.

This clonotype has a handful of counts. The chain has TRBV7-2 and TRBJ2-5; 8 nucleotides line up with TRBD2. CDR3 length equals 15 residues. Germline CDR1 SGHTA, CDR2 FQGNSA. V shed 1 base, J shed 5 bases, and the junction held 6 bases outside the gene matches. CDR3 DNA sequence: TGTGCCAGCAGCTTAGACAAGCGGGAGTTGGAGACCCAGTACTTC. This codes for CASSLDKRELETQYF.

At least ten counts were recorded for this clonotype. This chain uses TRBV29-1 with TRBJ2-5; weak D call: TRBD2 (5 bases). V dropped 4 bases and J dropped 5 bases, with 14 bases sitting between them. Germline loops: CDR1 SQVTM, CDR2 ANQGSEA. The CDR3 runs 13 residues. CDR3 in DNA: TGCAGCGTTGTTCTGGGGAGCAGGGAGACCCAGTACTTC. Translated: CSVVLGSRETQYF.

This clonotype was observed at least ten times. The chain uses TRBV9 and TRBJ2-4, with 8 bases that match TRBD1. CDR3 length: 14 amino acids. After removal of 0 bases from V and 7 bases from J, the junction contained 3 bases not matched to a gene. In germline, CDR1 is SGDLS, CDR2 YYNGEE. The CDR3 region is CASSVEHRGNIQYF. CDR3 DNA sequence: TGTGCCAGCAGCGTAGAACACAGGGGGAACATTCAGTACTTC. Filled out from reference TRBV9 and TRBJ2-4, the complete variable domain reads DSGVTQTPKHLITATGQRVTLRCSPRSGDLSVYWYQQSLDQGLQFLIQYYNGEERAKGNILERFSAQQFPDLHSELNLSSLELGDSALYFCASSVEHRGNIQYFGAGTRLSVL.

This clonotype was detected many times. This rearrangement joins TRBV29-1 to TRBJ1-1; no clear D. The CDR3 is 13 amino acids. The V gene's germline CDR1 is SQVTM and CDR2 ANQGSEA. Between the trimmed V and J ends, which lost 7 bases and 0 bases, there was a span of 12 bases. In DNA form, the CDR3 reads TGCAGCGGGGCATCGGGCATGAACACTGAAGCTTTCTTT. It yields the protein CSGASGMNTEAFF.

This clonotype has just a few counts. The chain carries TRBV6-1 and TRBJ2-5; D unclear. The V and J ends lost 2 bases and 4 bases respectively, with 14 bases between them. The CDR3 runs to 15 residues. CDR1 and CDR2 (germline): MNHNS, SASEGT. The CDR3 sequence: CASSEIGSATETQYF. The CDR3, as DNA: TGTGCCAGCAGTGAAATCGGAAGCGCCACAGAGACCCAGTACTTC.

The chain joins TRBV10-2 to TRBJ2-7; 10 bases fit TRBD1. After removal of 3 bases from V and 1 base from J, the junction contained 6 bases not matched to a gene. Germline-derived CDR1 and CDR2 are WSHSY and SAAADI. The CDR3 contains 16 residues. The CDR3 is CASSDLLGQGSYEQYF. CDR3 nucleotide sequence: TGCGCCAGCAGTGATCTCTTGGGACAGGGGTCCTACGAGCAGTACTTC.

This clonotype showed up many times. The chain joins TRBV28 to TRBJ1-5, with 8 bases lining up with TRBD1. Germline loops: CDR1 MDHEN, CDR2 SYDVKM. V trimming: 8 bases; J trimming: 4 bases; junction bases outside the gene matches: 13. This CDR3 is built from 16 residues. The CDR3 spells CASSPGGQGYNQPQHF. The CDR3 DNA is TGTGCCAGCTCTCCCGGTGGACAGGGTTATAATCAGCCCCAGCATTTT.

Notes on this clonotype: With a much larger clone just one base away, this may be a read error. The conserved final phenylalanine or tryptophan is absent from the CDR3, which likely points to a read error. The chain has TRBV19 and TRBJ2-7; D is perhaps TRBD1 or TRBD2 (5 bases each). This CDR3 has 16 residues. In germline, CDR1 is LNHDA, CDR2 SQIVND (reference sequence). The V end lost 5 bases, the J end lost 2 bases, and 19 bases lay between the germline ends. The CDR3 DNA reads as TGTGCCAGTAGTGAAATACCCGGGACGGGGACCTACGAGCAGTACTAC. This translates into CASSEIPGTGTYEQYY.

This clonotype showed up just a few times. The chain couples TRBV6-1 to TRBJ2-7; D call uncertain. CDR1 MNHNS and CDR2 SASEGT come from the germline V gene. The CDR3 covers 14 residues. V was clipped by 5 bases and J by 5 bases, with 16 bases between them. The CDR3 coding sequence is TGTGCCAGCAGTCCCGGGTCCCCAAGTAACGAGCAGTACTTC. It specifies CASSPGSPSNEQYF.

This clonotype was detected many times. The gene calls are TRBV7-2 and TRBJ2-7; 15 bases fit TRBD2. This CDR3 is 17 amino acids long. Germline-derived CDR1 and CDR2 are SGHTA and FQGNSA. The ends lost 0 bases at V and 6 bases at J; junction bases unmatched: 6. CDR3 DNA: TGTGCCAGCAGCTTAGCCTGGACTAGCGGGAGGGCCATCGAGCAGTACTTC. Its translation is CASSLAWTSGRAIEQYF.

This clonotype has ten or more counts. The CDR3 reads CATSRVSTGELFF. CDR3 bases: TGTGCCACCAGCAGAGTCAGCACCGGGGAGCTGTTTTTT. The chain couples TRBV15 to TRBJ2-2; the D is unclear. The V and J ends lost 1 base and 4 bases respectively, with 4 bases between them. This CDR3 is built from 13 residues. Per germline, CDR1 LNHNV and CDR2 YYDKDF (reference sequence).

This clonotype has ten or more counts. The V call is TRBV20-1, the J call TRBJ1-2, with a possible D match to TRBD1 (6 bases). CDR1 and CDR2 (germline): DFQATT, SNEGSKA (reference sequence). This CDR3 is built from 11 residues. V lost 3 bases to trimming and J lost 13 bases, with 15 bases between them. DNA for the CDR3: TGCAGTGCTAGGGGGGGCAGGGACCCCACCTTC. It yields the protein CSARGGRDPTF.

In its sample, this clonotype was seen many times. The V call is TRBV6-1, the J call TRBJ2-2; TRBD2 might be the D (6 bases). Trimming left V 5 bases short and J 4 bases short, with 17 bases between. This CDR3 contains 16 residues. CDR1 and CDR2 (germline): MNHNS, SASEGT. The CDR3: CASSPTGTGTTGELFF. The CDR3, as DNA: TGTGCCAGCAGTCCCACCGGGACTGGAACCACCGGGGAGCTGTTTTTT.

There are many counts of this clonotype. The chain is built from TRBV15 and TRBJ2-5; D is unresolved. V was shortened by 0 bases and J by 5 bases, with 10 bases between the two germline ends. The CDR3 is 14 residues long. Per germline, CDR1 LNHNV and CDR2 YYDKDF (reference sequence). This chain's CDR3 is CATSRDLGRETQYF. Written as DNA, the CDR3 is TGTGCCACCAGCAGAGATCTAGGCCGGGAGACCCAGTACTTC.

The chain uses TRBV5-1 and TRBJ2-7, with D possibly matching TRBD2 (6 bases). The germline V gene has CDR1 SGHRS and CDR2 YFSETQ. CDR3 length: 15 amino acids. Trimming cost V 3 bases and J 2 bases, with 15 bases left between them. The DNA of the CDR3 is TGCGCCAGCAGCTCCCAGGAGCCGGGGGCCTACGAGCAGTACTTC. Its protein product is CASSSQEPGAYEQYF. Looking up the rest from reference TRBV5-1 and TRBJ2-7 gives the full variable domain: KAGVTQTPRYLIKTRGQQVTLSCSPISGHRSVSWYQQTPGQGLQFLFEYFSETQRNKGNFPGRFSGRQFSNSRSEMNVSTLELGDSALYLCASSSQEPGAYEQYFGPGTRLTVT.

This clonotype was found a few times. V and J are TRBV6-1 and TRBJ2-7; D unresolved. Germline V gene sequence: CDR1 MNHNS, CDR2 SASEGT. V was pared by 8 bases and J by 5 bases, with 16 bases between. This CDR3 has 13 residues. The CDR3 sequence is CASGRRLDDEQYF. The CDR3 DNA reads as TGTGCCAGCGGACGACGTTTAGACGACGAGCAGTACTTC.

The sample holds a few counts of this clonotype. A clone one base away is much larger, so this may be a read error. The rearrangement links TRBV28 to TRBJ2-2, with 9 positions matching TRBD2. Germline trimming cut 3 bases from V and 4 bases from J; bases unmatched to any gene: 6. The germline V gene encodes CDR1 MDHEN and CDR2 SYDVKM. CDR3 length: 16 amino acids. The CDR3 loop reads CASSFRELAGTGELFF. The DNA for the CDR3 is TGTGCCAGCAGTTTCCGGGAACTAGCGGGCACCGGGGAGCTGTTTTTT.

The chain links TRBV6-2 or TRBV6-3 to TRBJ2-3; TRBD1 might be the D (6 bases). Per germline, CDR1 MNHEY and CDR2 SVGEGT. V gave up 6 bases and J gave up 2 bases, with 21 bases separating them. The CDR3 consists of 17 residues. The CDR3 loop is CASSLGHPVGATDTQYF. CDR3 coding DNA: TGTGCCAGCAGCCTGGGACACCCCGTGGGGGCCACAGATACGCAGTATTTT.

This clonotype appeared many times. At one end the junction does not follow the germline gene, possibly because of a read error. The chain is built from TRBV6-1 and TRBJ2-4; possible D gene TRBD2, 6 bases. The germline V gene encodes CDR1 MNHNS and CDR2 SASEGT. There are 15 residues in the CDR3. Here the CDR3 reads CASRFGQLAKNIKYF. CDR3 bases: TGTGCCAGCAGGTTTGGTCAACTAGCCAAAAACATTAAGTACTTC.

This clonotype appeared many times. The V gene is TRBV7-2, the J gene TRBJ1-5; no firm D call. The CDR3 consists of 16 residues. Germline CDR1 SGHTA, CDR2 FQGNSA. Between the trimmed V and J ends, which lost 0 bases and 2 bases, there was a span of 11 bases. The CDR3 here is CASSLAATMGNQPQHF. The DNA of the CDR3 is TGTGCCAGCAGCTTAGCGGCAACCATGGGCAATCAGCCCCAGCATTTT.

The table lists this clonotype with a few counts. The chain is built from TRBV11-1 and TRBJ2-6; 11 bases line up with TRBD1. J lost 1 base, V lost 8 bases, and 7 bases had no gene match. The CDR3 extends over 17 amino acids. CDR1 and CDR2 (germline): SGHAT, FQDESV (reference sequence). This chain's CDR3 is CASGLGQGASGANVLTF. DNA for the CDR3: TGTGCCAGCGGCCTTGGACAGGGGGCTTCTGGGGCCAACGTCCTGACTTTC.